The clone carrying this T cell receptor beta chain was seen more than once but under ten times. What it binds is not known. This sample is drawn from a study of long-term antiretroviral therapy in people with HIV. Specimens carried roughly 0.9-10 million cryopreserved PBMC before DNA extraction. Germline V gives CDR1 ENHRY, CDR2 SYGVKD. V dropped 3 bases and J dropped 3 bases, with 15 bases sitting between them. The CDR3 is 15 amino acids. With survey level as its setting, the immunoSEQ assay was v3.0. Assay: immunoSEQ multiplex PCR; the TCRdb copy retains only in-frame clones and omits some. Here the sample spans 20,000 to 25,000 clones, roughly 90% being singletons. Points from the study as a whole: HIV repertoires showed narrower CDR3 length ranges than controls.

The sample consisted of unsorted PBMCs, taken 0.6 years after starting antiretroviral therapy. The source of this sequence is a man aged 55 to 70 with HIV. The V and J genes are TRBV10-3 and TRBJ2-7, with D tentatively TRBD2 (6 bases). As DNA, the CDR3 is TGTGCCATCAGTGACCCCTCTGAGGGAGGCTACGAGCAGTACTTC. Amino acid sequence: CAISDPSEGGYEQYF.